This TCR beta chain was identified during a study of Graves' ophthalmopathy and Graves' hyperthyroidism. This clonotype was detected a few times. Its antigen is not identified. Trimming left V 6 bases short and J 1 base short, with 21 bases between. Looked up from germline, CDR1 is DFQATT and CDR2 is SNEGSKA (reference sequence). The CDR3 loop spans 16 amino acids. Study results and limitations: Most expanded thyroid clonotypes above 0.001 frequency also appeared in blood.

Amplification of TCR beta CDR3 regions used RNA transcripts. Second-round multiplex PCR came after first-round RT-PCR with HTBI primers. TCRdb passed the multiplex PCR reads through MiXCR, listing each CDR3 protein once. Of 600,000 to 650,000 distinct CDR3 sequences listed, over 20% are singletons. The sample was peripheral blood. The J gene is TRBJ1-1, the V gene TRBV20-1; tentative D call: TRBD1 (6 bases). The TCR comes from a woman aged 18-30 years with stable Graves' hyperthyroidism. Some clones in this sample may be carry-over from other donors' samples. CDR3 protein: CSAPAGGALQNTEAFF. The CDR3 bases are TGCAGTGCCCCGGCGGGGGGCGCGTTGCAGAACACTGAAGCTTTCTTT.